The subject of this entry is one TCR beta chain. The data are from a study of blood T cells in healthy people across ages. A J-beta primer mix and a sample-barcoded 5' primer were used in a second PCR of roughly 6 to 11 cycles. TCRdb reanalysed the 5' RACE reads using MiXCR and keeps one entry per CDR3 protein. The top ten clones hold around 18% of a sample with under 1,000,000 distinct CDR3 sequences, 46% of them seen once. The sequenced sample consisted of blood. This receptor was identified in a man older than 75 in good health.

CDR3 amino acids: CASSVATSGVTDTQYF. CDR3 DNA sequence: TGTGCCAGCAGCGTAGCTACTAGCGGGGTCACAGATACGCAGTATTTT. The chain combines TRBV9 with TRBJ2-3; 10 bases are shared with TRBD2. Looked up from germline, CDR1 is SGDLS and CDR2 is YYNGEE. The CDR3 covers 16 residues. V was clipped by 0 bases and J by 2 bases; unmatched bases: 3.